Below are 12 T cell receptor beta chains sequenced from a single sample in a study of T cell clonality in common variable immunodeficiency (dated by TCRdb to the mid-2010s). The antigens for these receptors are not known. Overall study results and their limits: Fewer deletions and N-nucleotide insertions were reportedly observed in CVID TCRbeta sequences, and highly modified clones with 13 or more V deletions were reportedly absent from CVID TCRbeta sequences.

Preparation of the library involved the immunoSEQ multiplex PCR assay. TCRdb stores this immuneACCESS table with in-frame sequences only. Part of the clones is absent; in the studies checked, under half of the shortfall reflects unresolved V genes, and no reason is known for the rest. Here the sample lists almost 20,000 clones, none seen once only. Clones ranked in the top ten supply approximately 2.6% of the sample. Sequenced sample: peripheral blood mononuclear cells. The receptor source for this set is a human donor with common variable immunodeficiency.

This clone has only a few counts. The read terminates 3 residues before the CDR3 end, so the remaining end is supplied by the germline J gene. The chain couples TRBV7-6 to TRBJ1-5; the D gene is possibly TRBD1 (6 bases). Per germline, CDR1 SGHVS and CDR2 FNYEAQ. This CDR3 has 14 residues. Trimming took off 5 bases at V and 3 bases at J, with 11 bases between the two ends. Incomplete CDR3 DNA: TGTGCCAGCAGCGAGGACAGATTCAATCAGCCC. Encoded protein: CASSEDRFNQP. The whole CDR3 sequence is CASSEDRFNQPQHF.

This clone was picked up a small number of times. The read stops 3 residues short of the end of the CDR3; the missing end is completed from the germline J gene. This same CDR3 is encoded by further DNA sequences in the sample. The chain uses TRBV7-9 and TRBJ2-5, with D perhaps matching TRBD1 (5 bases). Deletions cut 4 bases from V and 2 bases from J, with 11 bases between. CDR1 SEHNR and CDR2 FQNEAQ come from the germline V gene (reference sequence). This CDR3 has 14 amino acids. CDR3: CASSSWTLQETQYF. CDR3 bases read: TGTGCCAGCAGCTCCTGGACATTACAAGAGACC.

A note on this clone: The sequenced fragment ends 3 residues before the CDR3 boundary, so the rest is inferred from the germline J gene. This chain links TRBV19 with TRBJ2-2; TRBD1 agrees at 7 bases. CDR1 is LNHDA, CDR2 SQIVND, per germline (reference sequence). V was clipped by 6 bases and J by 4 bases; unmatched bases: 11. The length of the CDR3 is 16 residues. This chain's CDR3 is CASRLLQGRGTGELFF. CDR3 DNA (partial): TGTGCCAGTAGACTCCTACAGGGGCGAGGCACCGGGGAG.

In its sample, this clone was seen a few times. The CDR3 end falls 3 residues outside the read, so it is completed with the germline J gene. This rearrangement joins TRBV19 to TRBJ2-4; 10 bases agree with TRBD2. The CDR3 is made up of 15 amino acids. Germline trimming cut 5 bases from V and 3 bases from J; bases unmatched to any gene: 4. The germline gives CDR1 LNHDA, CDR2 SQIVND (reference sequence). CDR3 DNA, as far as it was read: TGTGCCAGTAGTGCGATAGCGGGGGGCAAAAACATT. Amino acids: CASSAIAGGKNI. The entire CDR3 protein reads CASSAIAGGKNIQYF. Drawing the rest from reference TRBV19 and TRBJ2-4, the complete variable domain is DGGITQSPKYLFRKEGQNVTLSCEQNLNHDAMYWYRQDPGQGLRLIYYSQIVNDFQKGDIAEGYSVSREKKESFPLTVTSAQKNPTAFYLCASSAIAGGKNIQYFGAGTRLSVL.

A few counts support this clone. The observed sequence ends 3 residues before the CDR3 terminus, with the missing tail filled in from the germline J gene. The chain combines TRBV11-2 with TRBJ2-7; the match to TRBD1 covers 7 bases. Per germline, CDR1 SGHAT and CDR2 FQNNGV. This CDR3 region has 12 residues. V gave up 5 bases and J gave up 6 bases; unmatched junction bases: 4. CDR3 bases read: TGTGCCAGCAGCAGAACAGGGGCCGAG. It yields the protein CASSRTGAE. The whole CDR3 sequence reads CASSRTGAEQYF. Combining the CDR3 with reference TRBV11-2 and TRBJ2-7 gives the whole variable domain EAGVAQSPRYKIIEKRQSVAFWCNPISGHATLYWYQQILGQGPKLLIQFQNNGVVDDSQLPKDRFSAERLKGVDSTLKIQPAKLEDSAVYLCASSRTGAEQYFGPGTRLTVT.

Only a few counts were recorded for this clone. The DNA ends 3 residues before the CDR3 does, and the rest of the CDR3 is filled in from the germline J gene. The chain is built from TRBV7-2 and TRBJ2-5, with 9 bases identical to TRBD1. With 4 bases clipped from V and 6 bases from J, the junction kept 9 bases outside the gene matches. CDR3 length: 15 residues. CDR1 is SGHTA, CDR2 FQGNSA, per germline. The CDR3 region is CASSSGTGNGKTQYF. CDR3 DNA (partial): TGTGCCAGCAGCTCCGGGACAGGGAACGGAAAGACC. Complete variable domain (other parts from reference TRBV7-2 and TRBJ2-5): GAGVSQSPSNKVTEKGKDVELRCDPISGHTALYWYRQSLGQGLEFLIYFQGNSAPDKSGLPSDRFSAERTGGSVSTLTIQRTQQEDSAVYLCASSSGTGNGKTQYFGPGTRLLVL.

In the case of this clone: The read terminates 3 residues ahead of where the CDR3 ends, so the germline J gene completes it. The chain joins TRBV7-2 to TRBJ2-7; 9 bases align to TRBD1. Germline V CDR1 and CDR2: SGHTA, FQGNSA. Losses at the gene ends were 1 base for V and 4 bases for J; bases not matched to a gene: 2. The CDR3 length is 14 residues. CDR3 sequence: CASSLGGQGYEQYF. The CDR3 DNA, read in part, is TGTGCCAGCAGCTTAGGGGGACAGGGTTACGAG.

This clone was observed a handful of times. The read falls 3 residues short of the CDR3 end, and the missing part is taken from the germline J gene. The rearrangement joins TRBV7-3 to TRBJ2-5; a possible D gene is TRBD1 (5 bases). Germline values: CDR1 SGHTA, CDR2 FQGTGA. V was shortened by 2 bases and J by 1 base, with 5 bases between the two germline ends. The length of the CDR3 is 13 residues. The DNA read from the CDR3 is TGTGCCAGCAGCTTACAGGGCCAAGAGACC. Protein product: CASSLQGQET. The full-length CDR3 reads as CASSLQGQETQYF. The full variable domain, in which reference TRBV7-3 and TRBJ2-5 provide the parts outside the CDR3, is GAGVSQTPSNKVTEKGKYVELRCDPISGHTALYWYRQSLGQGPEFLIYFQGTGAADDSGLPNDRFFAVRPEGSVSTLKIQRTERGDSAVYLCASSLQGQETQYFGPGTRLLVL.

This clone is medium-sized in the sample. The read falls 3 residues short of the CDR3 end, and the missing part is taken from the germline J gene. The chain links TRBV12-3 or TRBV12-4 to TRBJ1-5, with D uncertain. V lost 6 bases, J lost 0 bases, and 6 bases lay in between. The CDR3 loop spans 13 amino acids. The CDR3 bases that were read are TGTGCCAGCAGCCTCTATAGCAATCAGCCC. Protein sequence: CASSLYSNQP. The CDR3 in full is CASSLYSNQPQHF.

CDR3 bases read: TGTGCCAGCAGCTCGATAAGCGGGCCC. Translation gives CASSSISGP. The entire CDR3 sequence reads CASSSISGPQHF. This chain joins TRBV7-9 and TRBJ1-5, with D uncertain. With the read ending 3 residues before the CDR3 end, the germline J gene is used to fill in that end. Germline V gene sequence: CDR1 SEHNR, CDR2 FQNEAQ (reference sequence). CDR3 size: 12 residues. The V end was cut by 4 bases, the J end by 9 bases, with 10 bases between. Combining the CDR3 with reference TRBV7-9 and TRBJ1-5 gives the whole variable domain DTGVSQNPRHKITKRGQNVTFRCDPISEHNRLYWYRQTLGQGPEFLTYFQNEAQLEKSRLLSDRFSAERPKGSFSTLEIQRTEQGDSAMYLCASSSISGPQHFGDGTRLSIL.

In regard to this clone: The CDR3 extends 3 residues past the end of the read, so its final part is completed from the germline J gene. V gene TRBV7-2 combines with J gene TRBJ1-1; TRBD1 agrees at 7 bases. Germline-derived CDR1 and CDR2 are SGHTA and FQGNSA. The CDR3 is made up of 12 amino acids. CDR3 sequence: CASSWDRGAAFF. The covered CDR3 bases are TGTGCCAGCAGCTGGGACAGAGGGGCA.

For this clone: The missing CDR3 end, 3 residues past where the read stops, is filled in from the germline J gene. The rearrangement links TRBV7-6 to TRBJ2-2; 7 bases line up with TRBD1. The CDR3 runs to 15 residues. CDR1 is SGHVS, CDR2 FNYEAQ, per germline. Unmatched junction bases numbered 8, after V lost 4 bases and J lost 6 bases. CDR3 region: CASSSQGVGAGELFF. Incomplete CDR3 DNA: TGTGCCAGCAGCTCCCAGGGGGTCGGGGCCGGGGAG. Supplemented by reference TRBV7-6 and TRBJ2-2, the full variable domain reads GAGVSQSPRYKVTKRGQDVALRCDPISGHVSLYWYRQALGQGPEFLTYFNYEAQQDKSGLPNDRFSAERPEGSISTLTIQRTEQRDSAMYRCASSSQGVGAGELFFGEGSRLTVL.